The source of this T cell receptor beta chain is a study of blood T cells in healthy people across ages. Overall study results and limits: Correlation between TCR beta diversity and naive T cell percentage was strong.

Concerning this clonotype: Its target is unknown.

Then a second PCR, running about 6 to 12 cycles, was carried out with a sample-barcoded 5' primer and a J-beta primer mix. TCRdb redid the calling of the 5' RACE reads with MiXCR, one entry per CDR3 protein. The sample carries roughly 700,000 distinct CDR3 sequences, around 48% recorded once. Sequenced sample: blood. This clonotype originated in a woman aged 60-75 years in good health.

DNA for the CDR3: TGCAGTGCTAGAAATTGGGAATTTGGACAGGGGCCCTCCTACGAGCAGTACTTC. Amino acid sequence: CSARNWEFGQGPSYEQYF. The chain couples TRBV20-1 to TRBJ2-7, with 9 nucleotides matching TRBD1. Unmatched junction bases numbered 14, after V lost 2 bases and J lost 0 bases. The CDR3 has 18 amino acids. From germline, CDR1 is DFQATT and CDR2 SNEGSKA (reference sequence).